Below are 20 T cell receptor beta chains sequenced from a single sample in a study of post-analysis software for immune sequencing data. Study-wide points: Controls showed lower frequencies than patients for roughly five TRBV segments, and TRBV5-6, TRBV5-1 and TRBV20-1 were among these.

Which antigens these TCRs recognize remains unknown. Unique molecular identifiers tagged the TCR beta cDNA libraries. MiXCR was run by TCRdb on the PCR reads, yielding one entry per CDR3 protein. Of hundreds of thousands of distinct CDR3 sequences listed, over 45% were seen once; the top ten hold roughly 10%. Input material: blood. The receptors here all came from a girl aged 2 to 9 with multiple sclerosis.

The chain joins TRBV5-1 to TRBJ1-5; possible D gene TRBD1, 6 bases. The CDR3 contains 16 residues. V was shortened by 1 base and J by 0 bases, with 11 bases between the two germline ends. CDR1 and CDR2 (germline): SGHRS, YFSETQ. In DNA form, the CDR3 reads TGCGCCAGCAGCTTGCTGCCAGGGGATAGCAATCAGCCCCAGCATTTT. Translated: CASSLLPGDSNQPQHF.

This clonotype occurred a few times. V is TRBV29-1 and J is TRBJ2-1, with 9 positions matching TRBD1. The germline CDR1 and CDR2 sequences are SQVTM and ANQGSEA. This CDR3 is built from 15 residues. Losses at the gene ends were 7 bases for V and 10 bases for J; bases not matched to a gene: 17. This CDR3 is CSAEAGQGLLTEQFF. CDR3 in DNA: TGCAGCGCCGAGGCGGGACAGGGACTCCTCACGGAGCAGTTCTTC.

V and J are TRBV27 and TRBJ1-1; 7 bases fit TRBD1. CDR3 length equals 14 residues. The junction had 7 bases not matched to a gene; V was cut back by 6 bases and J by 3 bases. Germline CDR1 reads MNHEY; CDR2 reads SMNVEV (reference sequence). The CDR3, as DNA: TGTGCCAGCAGGATACAGGGGAAGGACACTGAAGCTTTCTTT. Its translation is CASRIQGKDTEAFF.

The CDR3 DNA reads as TGTGCCAGCAGTGATACTAGCGGGAGCTTCAATGAGCAGTTCTTC. It translates to CASSDTSGSFNEQFF. This sequence joins TRBV6-1 and TRBJ2-1; TRBD2 agrees at 11 bases. The junction had 4 bases not matched to a gene; V was cut back by 3 bases and J by 6 bases. The V gene's germline CDR1 is MNHNS and CDR2 SASEGT. The CDR3 is 15 amino acids.

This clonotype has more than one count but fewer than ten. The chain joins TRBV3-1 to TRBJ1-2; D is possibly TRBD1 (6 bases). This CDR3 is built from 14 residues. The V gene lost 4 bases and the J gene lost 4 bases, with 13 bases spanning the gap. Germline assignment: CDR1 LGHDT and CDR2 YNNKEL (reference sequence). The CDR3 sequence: CASSLKQGPYGYTF. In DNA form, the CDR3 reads TGTGCCAGCAGCCTTAAACAGGGTCCCTATGGCTACACCTTC. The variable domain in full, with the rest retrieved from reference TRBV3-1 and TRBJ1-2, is DTAVSQTPKYLVTQMGNDKSIKCEQNLGHDTMYWYKQDSKKFLKIMFSYNNKELIINETVPNRFSPKSPDKAHLNLHINSLELGDSAVYFCASSLKQGPYGYTFGSGTRLTVV.

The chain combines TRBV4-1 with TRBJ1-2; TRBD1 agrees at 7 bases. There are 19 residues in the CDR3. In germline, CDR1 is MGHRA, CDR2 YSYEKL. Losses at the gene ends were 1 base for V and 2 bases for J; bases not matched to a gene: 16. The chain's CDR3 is CASSQGEPLQGGGNYGYTF. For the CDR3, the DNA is TGCGCCAGCAGCCAAGGAGAGCCGTTGCAGGGGGGGGGAAACTATGGCTACACCTTC.

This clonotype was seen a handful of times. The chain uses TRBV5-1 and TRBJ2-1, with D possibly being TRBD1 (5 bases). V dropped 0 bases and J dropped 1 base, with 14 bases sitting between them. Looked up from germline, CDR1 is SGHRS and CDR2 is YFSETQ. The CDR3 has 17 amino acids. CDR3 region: CASSLGGRVGSYNEQFF. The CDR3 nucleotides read TGCGCCAGCAGCTTGGGCGGCAGGGTGGGTTCCTACAATGAGCAGTTCTTC.

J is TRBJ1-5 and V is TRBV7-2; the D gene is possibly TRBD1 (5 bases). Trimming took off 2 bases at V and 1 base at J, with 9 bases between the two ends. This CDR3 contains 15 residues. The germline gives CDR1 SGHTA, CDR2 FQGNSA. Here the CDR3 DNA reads TGTGCCAGCAGCTTAAGGGGAGAAAGCAATCAGCCCCAGCATTTT. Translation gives CASSLRGESNQPQHF.

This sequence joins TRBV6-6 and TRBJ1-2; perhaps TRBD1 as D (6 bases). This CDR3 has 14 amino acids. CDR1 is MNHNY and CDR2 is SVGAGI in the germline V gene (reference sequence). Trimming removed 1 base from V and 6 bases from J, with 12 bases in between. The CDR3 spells CASSYLYREDGYTF. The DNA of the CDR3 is TGTGCCAGCAGTTACTTGTACAGGGAGGATGGCTACACCTTC.

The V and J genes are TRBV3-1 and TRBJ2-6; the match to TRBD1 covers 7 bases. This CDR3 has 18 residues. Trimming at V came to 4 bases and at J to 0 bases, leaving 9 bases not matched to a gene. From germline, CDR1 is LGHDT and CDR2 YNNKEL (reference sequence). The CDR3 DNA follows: TGTGCCAGCAGCCGAAAGACAGGGAAAACCTCTGGGGCCAACGTCCTGACTTTC. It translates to CASSRKTGKTSGANVLTF.

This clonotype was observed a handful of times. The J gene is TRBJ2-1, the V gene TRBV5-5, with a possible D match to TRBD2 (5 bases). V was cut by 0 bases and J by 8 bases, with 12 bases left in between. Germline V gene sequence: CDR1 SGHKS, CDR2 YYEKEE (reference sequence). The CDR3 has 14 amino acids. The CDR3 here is CASSLVVGNHEQFF. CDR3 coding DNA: TGTGCCAGCAGCTTGGTTGTCGGGAACCATGAGCAGTTCTTC.

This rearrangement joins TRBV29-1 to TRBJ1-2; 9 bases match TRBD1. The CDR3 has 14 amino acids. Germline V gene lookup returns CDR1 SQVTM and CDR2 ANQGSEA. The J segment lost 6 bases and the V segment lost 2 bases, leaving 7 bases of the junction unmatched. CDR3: CSVETGQGSNGYTF. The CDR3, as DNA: TGCAGCGTTGAAACTGGACAGGGGAGTAATGGCTACACCTTC.

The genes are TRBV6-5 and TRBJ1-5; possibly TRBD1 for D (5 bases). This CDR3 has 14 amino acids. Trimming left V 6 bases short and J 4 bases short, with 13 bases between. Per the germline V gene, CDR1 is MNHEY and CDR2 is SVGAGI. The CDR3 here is CASSLGVPNQPQHF. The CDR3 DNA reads TGTGCCAGCAGCCTAGGGGTTCCTAATCAGCCCCAGCATTTT.

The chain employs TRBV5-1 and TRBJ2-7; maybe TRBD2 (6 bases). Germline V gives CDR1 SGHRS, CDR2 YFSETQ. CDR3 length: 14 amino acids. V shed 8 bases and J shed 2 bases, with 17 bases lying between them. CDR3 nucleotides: TGCGCCAGTCGCGATACGGGAGCTGCCTACGAGCAGTACTTC. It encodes CASRDTGAAYEQYF.

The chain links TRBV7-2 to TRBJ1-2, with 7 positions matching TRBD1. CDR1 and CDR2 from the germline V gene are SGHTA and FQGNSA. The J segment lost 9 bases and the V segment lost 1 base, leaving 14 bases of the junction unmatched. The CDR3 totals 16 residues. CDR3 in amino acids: CASSLVQGTYGSSYTF. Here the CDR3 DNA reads TGTGCCAGCAGCTTAGTACAGGGGACCTATGGCTCGAGCTACACCTTC.

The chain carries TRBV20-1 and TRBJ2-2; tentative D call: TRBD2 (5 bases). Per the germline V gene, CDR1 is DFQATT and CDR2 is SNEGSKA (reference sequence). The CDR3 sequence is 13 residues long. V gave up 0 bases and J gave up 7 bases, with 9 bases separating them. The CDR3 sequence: CSARDPGDGELFF. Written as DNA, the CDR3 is TGCAGTGCTAGAGATCCCGGGGACGGGGAGCTGTTTTTT.

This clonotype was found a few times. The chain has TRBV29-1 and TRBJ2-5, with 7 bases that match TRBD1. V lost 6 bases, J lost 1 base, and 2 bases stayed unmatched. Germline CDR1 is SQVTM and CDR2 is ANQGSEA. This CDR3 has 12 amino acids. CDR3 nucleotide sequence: TGCAGCGTACACAGGGGCCAAGAGACCCAGTACTTC. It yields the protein CSVHRGQETQYF.

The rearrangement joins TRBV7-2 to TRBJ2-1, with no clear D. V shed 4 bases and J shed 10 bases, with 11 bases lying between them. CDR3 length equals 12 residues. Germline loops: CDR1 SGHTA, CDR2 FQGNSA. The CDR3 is CASSSDSPEQFF. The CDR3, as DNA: TGTGCCAGCAGCTCAGACTCCCCCGAGCAGTTCTTC. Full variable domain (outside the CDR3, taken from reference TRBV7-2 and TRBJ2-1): GAGVSQSPSNKVTEKGKDVELRCDPISGHTALYWYRQSLGQGLEFLIYFQGNSAPDKSGLPSDRFSAERTGGSVSTLTIQRTQQEDSAVYLCASSSDSPEQFFGPGTRLTVL.

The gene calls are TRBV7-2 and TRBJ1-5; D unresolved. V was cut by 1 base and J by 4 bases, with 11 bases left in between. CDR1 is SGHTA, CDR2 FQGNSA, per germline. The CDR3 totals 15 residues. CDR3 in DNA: TGTGCCAGCAGCTTAGAGGGTCTGGCTAATCAGCCCCAGCATTTT. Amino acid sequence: CASSLEGLANQPQHF.

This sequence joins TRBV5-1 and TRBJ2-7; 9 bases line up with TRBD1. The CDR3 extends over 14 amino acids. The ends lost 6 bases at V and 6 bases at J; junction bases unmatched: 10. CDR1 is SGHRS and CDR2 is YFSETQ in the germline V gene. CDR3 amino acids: CASTPGTGLSEQYF. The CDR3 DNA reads TGCGCCAGCACCCCTGGGACAGGGCTCTCCGAGCAGTACTTC.